The 4 T cell receptor beta chains in this list originate from one sample, sequenced in a study of blood T cell repertoires in COVID-19. Assay used: immunoSEQ multiplex PCR; TCRdb lists only in-frame clones, some missing. Of 170,000 or so clones detected, 65% to 85% appear once; the ten largest clones hold 2.5% to 3.5%. Sequencing input: peripheral blood. These receptors came from a woman in her fifties or sixties with acute or convalescent COVID-19.

The chain couples TRBV7-2 to TRBJ2-1; maybe TRBD1 (6 bases). Germline V gene sequence: CDR1 SGHTA, CDR2 FQGNSA. The germline V and J ends were trimmed by 4 bases and 9 bases, with 13 bases remaining between them. The CDR3 loop spans 13 amino acids. The DNA of the CDR3 is TGTGCCAGCAGCTCCTTTCAGGGGAGTGAGCAGTTCTTC. It specifies CASSSFQGSEQFF.

The J gene is TRBJ2-1, the V gene TRBV19; 9 bases are a match to TRBD1. The V segment lost 9 bases and the J segment 4 bases; nucleotides outside the gene matches: 7. CDR1 is LNHDA, CDR2 SQIVND, per germline (reference sequence). CDR3 size: 14 residues. The chain's CDR3 is CASNAGTGYNEQFF. Written as DNA, the CDR3 is TGTGCCAGCAACGCCGGGACAGGGTACAATGAGCAGTTCTTC.

This rearrangement joins TRBV6-2 or TRBV6-3 to TRBJ2-7; D remains unclear. Per the germline V gene, CDR1 is MNHEY and CDR2 is SVGEGT. With 0 bases removed from V and 3 bases from J, the gap between germline ends came to 15 bases. The CDR3 is 16 amino acids. CDR3: CASSYSIASQNYEQYF. The CDR3 DNA follows: TGTGCCAGCAGTTACTCGATTGCTTCCCAGAACTACGAGCAGTACTTC.

The chain carries TRBV5-4 and TRBJ2-1, with D perhaps matching TRBD2 (6 bases). Germline loops: CDR1 SGHNT, CDR2 YYREEE (reference sequence). The CDR3 runs 14 residues. V gave up 4 bases and J gave up 2 bases, with 10 bases separating them. CDR3 region: CASSGGATYNEQFF. The CDR3 DNA is TGTGCCAGCAGCGGCGGGGCGACCTACAATGAGCAGTTCTTC.